This T cell receptor beta chain was sequenced during a study of blood T cell repertoires in COVID-19. Whole-study context: Acute and convalescent COVID-19 specimens originated in the United States, Italy and Spain. From T cells, B-cell-depleted T cells, or PBMCs came the material, which was cDNA or gDNA.

This clone was recorded a few times. The CDR3 extends over 17 amino acids. The germline gives CDR1 LGHNA, CDR2 YNFKEQ. The ends were cut back, 2 bases at V and 0 bases at J, with 14 bases in the middle. In the original analysis: The assay estimated nucleated cells by amplifying reference gene primers. Some clones are missing from TCRdb's copy, which holds only in-frame ones; the method was immunoSEQ multiplex PCR. The V and J calls and clone size come from that table; D and trimming were worked out from the DNA. The table shows 140,000 or so clones, with almost 80% occurring only once. The chain uses TRBV4-2 and TRBJ1-5; D might be TRBD1 (5 bases). The source of this sequence is a man aged 45-60 years with active or convalescent COVID-19. Input material: peripheral blood. This CDR3 is CASSQYGGGDSNQPQHF. The CDR3, as DNA: TGTGCCAGCAGCCAATATGGGGGAGGGGATAGCAATCAGCCCCAGCATTTT.